The entry below describes one T cell receptor beta chain. Its antigen is undetermined. This entry comes from a study of immune heterogeneity within non-small cell lung tumors. Study-level information: The composition of the tumors was a few squamous cell carcinomas, some 10 non-squamous carcinomas and 1 not otherwise specified.

Germline V CDR1 and CDR2: LNHDA, SQIVND (reference sequence). V was clipped by 4 bases and J by 4 bases, with 16 bases between them. The CDR3 loop spans 16 amino acids. Using 32 V and 13 J primers, multiplex PCR amplified TCR beta CDR3. Each CDR3 protein is one row after TCRdb ran MiXCR on the multiplex PCR reads. The sample carries about 3,000 distinct CDR3 sequences, 55% recorded once. Points from the study as a whole: Identical dominant CDR3 beta clonotypes recurred among a patient's tumor sites, alongside site-unique high-frequency clones. A moderate but significant correlation was found, linking local T-cell clonality with local tumor mutational burden (R about 0.31).

Bulk tumor genomic DNA constituted the template, at 600 to 750 ng per sample. Multiple biopsies spaced far apart were taken from each primary tumor during surgery. Surgery that was curative in intent was performed on patients with untreated, newly diagnosed non-small cell lung cancer. Curative-intent surgery was being performed on the donors, who were patients newly diagnosed with non-small cell lung cancer. This chain uses TRBV19 with TRBJ1-4; D gene ambiguous. The sequence was collected from a man aged 55 to 70 with non-small cell lung cancer. The sample taken for sequencing was lung tumor tissue. The CDR3 is CASSRQLGLFNEKLFF. DNA for the CDR3: TGTGCCAGTAGTAGGCAGCTAGGACTATTTAATGAAAAACTGTTTTTT.